A single sample is the source of the 27 T cell receptor beta chains below, sequenced in a study of T-cell memory formation after mild COVID-19 (dated by TCRdb to about 2021). The library was prepared using 5' RACE. Sequencing instrument: Illumina NovaSeq 6000. TCRdb cleaned the public reads at Q25 with fastp, built clones with MiXCR and kept in-frame beta chains. Every CDR3 protein is listed once, alongside the most common genes and DNA of its rows. This sample lists a few hundred thousand distinct CDR3 sequences; 16% were detected once. The ten largest clones capture around 23% of the sample. The specimen sequenced was PBMCs or a T cell subset sorted from them (not recorded which). The receptors originated from a man aged 18 to 30 who had mild COVID-19 (a few samples of this study predate the infection). The sample titles of this study are shuffled in the database, so cell type and time point are left out; the donor was told from shared clones.

This clonotype has a count of ten or more. This chain links TRBV12-3 or TRBV12-4 with TRBJ2-3, with D uncertain. The CDR3 covers 14 residues. V was cut by 2 bases and J by 4 bases, with 10 bases left in between. In DNA, the CDR3 is TGTGCCAGCAGTTTAAACGGAGTGGCAGATACGCAGTATTTT. Translated, it gives CASSLNGVADTQYF.

This clonotype occurred a few times. The chain recombines TRBV7-8 with TRBJ2-3, with TRBD2 matching over 11 bases. After removal of 0 bases from V and 3 bases from J, the junction contained 8 bases not matched to a gene. The CDR3 consists of 18 residues. The germline gives CDR1 SGHVS, CDR2 FQNEAQ. For the CDR3, the DNA is TGTGCCAGCAGCTTAGCTAGCGGGGGGGGGTTAGGGACAGATACGCAGTATTTT. Protein sequence: CASSLASGGGLGTDTQYF. Full variable domain (outside the CDR3, taken from reference TRBV7-8 and TRBJ2-3): GAGVSQSPRYKVAKRGQDVALRCDPISGHVSLFWYQQALGQGPEFLTYFQNEAQLDKSGLPSDRFFAERPEGSVSTLKIQRTQQEDSAVYLCASSLASGGGLGTDTQYFGPGTRLTVL.

V usage is TRBV6-2 or TRBV6-3 and J usage is TRBJ2-7; 11 bases line up with TRBD1. V was pared by 2 bases and J by 6 bases, with 6 bases of the junction left unmatched. This CDR3 has 15 amino acids. In germline, CDR1 is MNHEY, CDR2 SVGEGT. CDR3 in DNA: TGTGCCAGCAGTTACAGCGGACAGGGGGCCTCCGAGCAGTACGTC. Translating gives CASSYSGQGASEQYV.

This chain joins TRBV7-2 and TRBJ1-2, with 7 bases identical to TRBD1. Trimming cost V 5 bases and J 4 bases; bases outside gene matches: 7. The germline V gene has CDR1 SGHTA and CDR2 FQGNSA. The length of the CDR3 is 14 residues. The CDR3 coding sequence is TGTGCCAGCAGCCCGATCCGGGACAGCTATGGCTACACCTTC. It yields the protein CASSPIRDSYGYTF.

V gene TRBV3-1 combines with J gene TRBJ2-3; a weak D match, TRBD2 (6 bases). This CDR3 spans 15 amino acids. V lost 4 bases to trimming and J lost 4 bases, with 15 bases between them. Per germline, CDR1 LGHDT and CDR2 YNNKEL (reference sequence). CDR3 nucleotides: TGTGCCAGCAGCCCCCTGGGAGGAGTTGCAGATACGCAGTATTTT. Translation gives CASSPLGGVADTQYF.

This clonotype has a handful of counts. The chain links TRBV5-1 to TRBJ2-5; D tentatively fits TRBD1 or TRBD2 (5 bases each). Trimming removed 0 bases at V and 5 bases at J, with 20 bases between. In germline, CDR1 is SGHRS, CDR2 YFSETQ. This CDR3 is 17 amino acids long. Here the CDR3 reads CASSLVGAPKAVETQYF. CDR3 DNA: TGCGCCAGCAGCTTGGTCGGGGCCCCCAAGGCCGTCGAGACCCAGTACTTC.

This clonotype showed up just a few times. The gene calls are TRBV7-2 and TRBJ1-4; tentative D call: TRBD1 (6 bases). Trimming took 8 bases from V and 5 from J, leaving 15 bases between them. The CDR3 is made up of 14 amino acids. Germline assignment: CDR1 SGHTA and CDR2 FQGNSA. The CDR3 protein is CASGGQLPNEKLFF. CDR3 nucleotides: TGTGCCAGCGGCGGACAGCTACCAAATGAAAAACTGTTTTTT.

This clonotype has a handful of counts. The rearrangement links TRBV29-1 to TRBJ2-3, with 11 positions matching TRBD2. V shed 6 bases, J shed 6 bases, and the junction held 5 bases outside the gene matches. The CDR3 has 13 amino acids. Looked up from germline, CDR1 is SQVTM and CDR2 is ANQGSEA. CDR3 loop: CSVVAGGIDTQYF. The CDR3 DNA is TGCAGCGTCGTAGCGGGGGGGATTGATACGCAGTATTTT.

The gene calls are TRBV29-1 and TRBJ2-1; 10 bases agree with TRBD1. With 6 bases clipped from V and 6 bases from J, the junction kept 8 bases outside the gene matches. Germline lookup yields CDR1 SQVTM and CDR2 ANQGSEA. The CDR3 runs 14 residues. CDR3 bases: TGCAGCGTGGAGGGGACAGGGGACCTCAATGAGCAGTTCTTC. Residues: CSVEGTGDLNEQFF.

This sequence joins TRBV21-1 and TRBJ2-4; the table's D gene call, TRBD1, was not cross checked with the DNA. TRBV21-1 is a pseudogene segment. The CDR3 runs to 16 residues. CDR3 nucleotide sequence: TGTGCCAGCAGCAAAGACCGGGAATCGGCCAAAAACATTCAGTACTTC. It yields the protein CASSKDRESAKNIQYF.

CDR3 region: CASSPRGRGYTF. The CDR3 nucleotides are TGTGCCAGCAGCCCCAGGGGTCGGGGCTACACCTTC. V and J are TRBV7-9 and TRBJ1-2, with TRBD1 as a possible D gene (6 bases). V lost 5 bases and J lost 8, with 12 bases in between. Germline CDR1 SEHNR, CDR2 FQNEAQ (reference sequence). The CDR3 is made up of 12 amino acids. The variable domain in full, completed from reference TRBV7-9 and TRBJ1-2, reads DTGVSQNPRHKITKRGQNVTFRCDPISEHNRLYWYRQTLGQGPEFLTYFQNEAQLEKSRLLSDRFSAERPKGSFSTLEIQRTEQGDSAMYLCASSPRGRGYTFGSGTRLTVV.

This clonotype was detected a few times. The chain employs TRBV7-2 and TRBJ1-2; 7 positions agree with TRBD1. The CDR3 is 13 amino acids. Looked up from germline, CDR1 is SGHTA and CDR2 is FQGNSA. V shed 3 bases, J shed 8 bases, and the junction held 6 bases outside the gene matches. The CDR3 region is CASSLTTGYGYTF. The CDR3 nucleotides read TGTGCCAGCAGCTTGACGACAGGGTACGGCTACACCTTC.

This chain links TRBV29-1 with TRBJ1-1; D not certain. The V gene lost 6 bases and the J gene lost 5 bases, with 19 bases spanning the gap. Looked up from germline, CDR1 is SQVTM and CDR2 is ANQGSEA. This CDR3 comprises 14 residues. The CDR3 here is CSVLLDTVRTEAFF. The CDR3 bases are TGCAGCGTCCTCCTTGATACAGTGCGGACTGAAGCTTTCTTT.

The genes are TRBV5-1 and TRBJ2-5, with 12 bases matching TRBD1. The V segment lost 2 bases and the J segment 0 bases; nucleotides outside the gene matches: 5. The V gene's germline CDR1 is SGHRS and CDR2 YFSETQ. This CDR3 is 17 amino acids long. CDR3 in DNA: TGCGCCAGCAGCTTCGGGACAGGGGGCTCCTACCAAGAGACCCAGTACTTC. It specifies CASSFGTGGSYQETQYF.

A single count supports this clonotype. The chain uses TRBV18 and TRBJ1-1; 10 nucleotides match TRBD1. The trim removed 4 bases at V and 1 base at J, leaving 12 bases unmatched. This CDR3 region has 18 residues. CDR1 is KGHSH, CDR2 LQKENI, per germline. The CDR3 here is CASSQWTGGEGKNTEAFF. The CDR3, as DNA: TGTGCCAGCTCACAATGGACAGGGGGAGAGGGGAAGAACACTGAAGCTTTCTTT.

This chain's CDR3 is CASSITSGGWVREADTQYF. As DNA, the CDR3 is TGTGCCAGCAGCATTACTAGCGGGGGGTGGGTTAGAGAGGCGGATACGCAGTATTTT. This chain links TRBV9 with TRBJ2-3; 12 bases fit TRBD2. The V gene's germline CDR1 is SGDLS and CDR2 YYNGEE. The CDR3 consists of 19 residues. V was clipped by 4 bases and J by 6 bases; unmatched bases: 18.

The rearrangement joins TRBV6-5 to TRBJ2-6; possible D gene TRBD2, 5 bases. The CDR3 is made up of 16 amino acids. CDR1 is MNHEY, CDR2 SVGAGI, per germline. V was pared by 6 bases and J by 6 bases, with 18 bases between. CDR3 region: CASSPTTKSSANVLTF. In DNA form, the CDR3 reads TGTGCCAGCAGCCCGACTACAAAATCGTCGGCCAACGTCCTGACTTTC.

This clonotype has just a few counts. The genes are TRBV7-9 and TRBJ1-1, with 7 bases matching TRBD1. V gave up 5 bases and J gave up 4 bases; unmatched junction bases: 7. Germline lookup yields CDR1 SEHNR and CDR2 FQNEAQ (reference sequence). The CDR3 contains 14 residues. The CDR3 loop reads CASSPQGSATEAFF. The CDR3, as DNA: TGTGCCAGCAGCCCACAGGGGAGCGCCACTGAAGCTTTCTTT.

The CDR3 reads CASSEGRSRSTDTQYF. In DNA, the CDR3 is TGTGCCAGCAGTGAGGGGCGAAGCCGTAGCACAGATACGCAGTATTTT. J is TRBJ2-3 and V is TRBV2; possible D gene TRBD1, 5 bases. V shed 3 bases and J shed 0 bases, with 13 bases lying between them. Germline assignment: CDR1 SNHLY and CDR2 FYNNEI. The CDR3 runs 16 residues.

The V and J genes are TRBV5-1 and TRBJ2-1; D gene ambiguous. CDR3 length equals 15 residues. CDR1 and CDR2 from the germline V gene are SGHRS and YFSETQ. V lost 2 bases, J lost 1 base, and 10 bases lay in between. CDR3 amino acids: CASSLISGSYNEQFF. In DNA, the CDR3 is TGCGCCAGCAGCTTAATTTCCGGTTCCTACAATGAGCAGTTCTTC.

The gene calls are TRBV7-9 and TRBJ1-6, with a tentative D call TRBD1 (5 bases). V gave up 3 bases and J gave up 13 bases, with 13 bases separating them. CDR1 and CDR2 (germline): SEHNR, FQNEAQ (reference sequence). This CDR3 spans 13 amino acids. The CDR3: CASSFTTQGPLHF. The CDR3 nucleotides are TGTGCCAGCAGCTTCACCACCCAGGGCCCCCTCCACTTT.

This clonotype was seen only a few times. The genes are TRBV12-3 or TRBV12-4 and TRBJ2-5; D not resolved. V lost 7 bases, J lost 7 bases, and 13 bases lay in between. The CDR3 sequence is 12 residues long. In DNA form, the CDR3 reads TGTGCCAGCAACCCCAACGTAGGGACCCAGTACTTC. Encoded protein: CASNPNVGTQYF.

This clonotype was detected a few times. This chain joins TRBV7-3 and TRBJ1-6; D unclear. The CDR3 is 13 residues long. Germline V gives CDR1 SGHTA, CDR2 FQGTGA. Trimming took off 4 bases at V and 7 bases at J, with 8 bases between the two ends. The CDR3 sequence is CASSSSVNSPLHF. The CDR3 bases are TGTGCCAGCAGCTCTAGCGTAAATTCACCCCTCCACTTT.

The CDR3 sequence: CASSPPGQVYGYTF. Written as DNA, the CDR3 is TGCGCCAGCAGCCCCCCGGGACAAGTCTATGGCTACACCTTC. The chain is built from TRBV5-1 and TRBJ1-2, with D possibly TRBD1 on 6 matching bases. The germline CDR1 and CDR2 sequences are SGHRS and YFSETQ. Trimming cost V 4 bases and J 4 bases, with 14 bases left between them. CDR3 length: 14 residues.

The rearrangement links TRBV9 to TRBJ1-1; the match to TRBD1 covers 8 bases. Per the germline V gene, CDR1 is SGDLS and CDR2 is YYNGEE. After removal of 3 bases from V and 1 base from J, the junction contained 2 bases not matched to a gene. CDR3 length equals 14 residues. The CDR3 DNA reads TGTGCCAGCAGCGCCGGGACAGGGAACACTGAAGCTTTCTTT. It specifies CASSAGTGNTEAFF.

V usage is TRBV10-2 and J usage is TRBJ2-5; D tentatively reads TRBD1 or TRBD2 (6 bases each). The germline CDR1 and CDR2 sequences are WSHSY and SAAADI. V shed 6 bases and J shed 4 bases, with 15 bases lying between them. This CDR3 spans 14 amino acids. Here the CDR3 reads CASSDRGPGETQYF. The DNA for the CDR3 is TGCGCCAGCAGCGACCGGGGGCCGGGAGAGACCCAGTACTTC.

V usage is TRBV11-2 and J usage is TRBJ2-4; TRBD1 might be the D (5 bases). This CDR3 contains 14 residues. Germline values: CDR1 SGHAT, CDR2 FQNNGV. The V end was cut by 1 base, the J end by 7 bases, with 11 bases between. The CDR3 is CASSLASGNNIQYF. The CDR3 bases are TGTGCCAGCAGCTTAGCTTCAGGGAACAACATTCAGTACTTC.